The 17 T cell receptor beta chains below come from one sample, sequenced in a study of T cells in Graves' hyperthyroidism and ophthalmopathy. Template material for amplifying TCR beta CDR3 regions consisted of RNA transcripts. The HTBI primer set served for first-round RT-PCR of the TCR CDR3. One entry per CDR3 protein, called by TCRdb with MiXCR from the multiplex PCR reads. The sample shows 600,000 or so distinct CDR3 sequences, approximately 14% of them seen only once. The sequenced sample was blood. The receptors were sampled from a woman aged 18-29 years with Graves' ophthalmopathy.

This clonotype was seen repeatedly, ten times or more. V and J are TRBV12-3 or TRBV12-4 and TRBJ2-7; TRBD2 matches at 7 bases. V shed 4 bases and J 5 bases; nucleotides not matched to a gene: 8. This CDR3 contains 14 residues. The CDR3 reads CASSSQGLGNEQYF. The CDR3 DNA reads TGTGCCAGCAGTTCCCAAGGACTAGGCAACGAGCAGTACTTC.

At least ten counts were recorded for this clonotype. The V and J genes are TRBV6-2 or TRBV6-3 and TRBJ2-7; 7 positions match TRBD1. The CDR3 runs to 14 residues. After removal of 10 bases from V and 12 bases from J, the junction contained 21 bases not matched to a gene. CDR1 is MNHEY and CDR2 is SVGEGT in the germline V gene. The CDR3 is CATTSRDSPPIAYF. The CDR3, as DNA: TGTGCCACGACCTCCCGGGACAGCCCTCCTATAGCGTACTTC.

This clonotype was detected ten times or more. The genes are TRBV12-3 or TRBV12-4 and TRBJ2-1, with TRBD2 matching 14 bases. The CDR3 is 15 residues long. After removal of 7 bases from V and 9 bases from J, the junction contained 8 bases not matched to a gene. CDR3 amino acids: CASTLGLAGGGEQFF. In DNA, the CDR3 is TGTGCCAGCACCCTCGGACTAGCGGGAGGTGGTGAGCAGTTCTTC.

The sample holds many counts of this clonotype. This sequence joins TRBV7-8 and TRBJ1-5; D is perhaps TRBD1 (6 bases). This CDR3 is 15 amino acids long. Germline values: CDR1 SGHVS, CDR2 FQNEAQ. Trimming stripped 5 bases from V and 4 bases from J, with 15 bases between. The CDR3 sequence is CASSLQGSFNQPQHF. In DNA, the CDR3 is TGTGCCAGCAGCCTACAGGGATCCTTTAATCAGCCCCAGCATTTT.

On this clonotype: A much larger clone lies a single base off, so this may be a read error. The rearrangement joins TRBV11-2 to TRBJ2-1; D perhaps matches TRBD2 (5 bases). V was trimmed by 0 bases and J by 3 bases, leaving 12 bases between them. This CDR3 contains 16 residues. CDR1 SGHAT and CDR2 FQNNGV come from the germline V gene. The CDR3 protein is CASSLDWGVFYNEQFF. CDR3 DNA: TGTGCCAGCAGCTTAGATTGGGGAGTATTCTACAATGAGCAGTTCTTC.

This clonotype came up many times. The genes are TRBV7-3 and TRBJ2-1; the match to TRBD2 covers 7 bases. CDR1 is SGHTA, CDR2 FQGTGA, per germline. V shed 5 bases, J shed 6 bases, and the junction held 4 bases outside the gene matches. The CDR3 extends over 13 amino acids. As DNA, the CDR3 is TGTGCCAGCAGCGATAGACTAGCCAATGAGCAGTTCTTC. Amino acids: CASSDRLANEQFF.

In this sample, this clonotype turned up many times. The genes are TRBV12-3 or TRBV12-4 and TRBJ1-2, with unresolved D. The ends were cut back, 2 bases at V and 8 bases at J, with 6 bases in the middle. CDR3 length equals 11 residues. The DNA of the CDR3 is TGTGCCAGCAGTTTATCTTCCGGCTACACCTTC. This gives the protein CASSLSSGYTF.

V usage is TRBV28 and J usage is TRBJ1-1; D is uncertain. Between the trimmed V and J ends, which lost 4 bases and 7 bases, there was a span of 10 bases. Germline CDR1 MDHEN, CDR2 SYDVKM. CDR3 size: 12 residues. The CDR3 loop reads CASSSTTNEAFF. The CDR3, as DNA: TGTGCCAGCAGTTCCACTACTAATGAAGCTTTCTTT.

This clonotype appeared a few times. This chain connects TRBV4-2 to TRBJ2-7; TRBD2 aligns across 7 bases. Germline CDR1 and CDR2: LGHNA and YNFKEQ. The CDR3 loop spans 15 amino acids. Trimming cost V 0 bases and J 6 bases; bases outside gene matches: 8. The CDR3 sequence is CASSQDGAGVGEQYF. The CDR3 coding sequence is TGTGCCAGCAGCCAAGATGGCGCGGGAGTAGGCGAGCAGTACTTC.

The chain employs TRBV7-9 and TRBJ2-5; D unresolved. CDR3 size: 18 residues. Trimming removed 5 bases from V and 1 base from J, with 23 bases in between. Germline V lookup: CDR1 SEHNR, CDR2 FQNEAQ (reference sequence). CDR3 residues: CASSEYRAVLYFQETQYF. CDR3 in DNA: TGTGCCAGCAGCGAATACCGGGCCGTATTATATTTCCAAGAGACCCAGTACTTC.

About this clonotype: With a much larger clone just one base away, this may be a read error. The J gene is TRBJ1-2, the V gene TRBV6-5; D is unclear. V lost 0 bases to trimming and J lost 7 bases, with 9 bases between them. The CDR3 contains 13 residues. Germline V gene data show CDR1 as MNHEY and CDR2 as SVGAGI. CDR3 bases: TGTGCCAGCAGTTACTCGGTAGGGATTGGCTACACCTTC. Translating it yields CASSYSVGIGYTF.

This clonotype has a count of ten or more. The V gene is TRBV6-2 or TRBV6-3, the J gene TRBJ2-7, with 10 bases that match TRBD2. CDR3 length equals 13 residues. The germline V gene has CDR1 MNHEY and CDR2 SVGEGT. With 4 bases clipped from V and 6 bases from J, the junction kept 3 bases outside the gene matches. The CDR3 coding sequence is TGTGCCAGCAGTTTAACTAGCGGGATCGAGCAGTACTTC. Amino acids: CASSLTSGIEQYF.

V is TRBV5-4 and J is TRBJ2-1, with 11 positions matching TRBD2. Germline V gene data show CDR1 as SGHNT and CDR2 as YYREEE (reference sequence). The V and J ends lost 3 bases and 0 bases, in that order; junction bases with no gene match: 5. This CDR3 spans 17 amino acids. The CDR3 nucleotides are TGTGCCAGCAGCTCCGCTAGCGGGAGGATCTCCTACAATGAGCAGTTCTTC. It yields the protein CASSSASGRISYNEQFF.

This clonotype appeared once. V gene TRBV18 combines with J gene TRBJ2-7; 10 bases align to TRBD2. The CDR3 spans 15 residues. Trimming took 3 bases from V and 4 from J; bases not matched to a gene: 6. In germline, CDR1 is KGHSH, CDR2 LQKENI. The CDR3 sequence: CASSPPSGSFYEQYF. CDR3 sequence (DNA): TGTGCCAGCTCACCCCCTAGCGGGAGTTTTTACGAGCAGTACTTC.

This clonotype was observed many times. This sequence joins TRBV12-3 or TRBV12-4 and TRBJ2-2; 7 bases match TRBD2. The trim removed 1 base at V and 5 bases at J, leaving 1 base unmatched. CDR3 length equals 14 residues. This CDR3 reads CASSLEGGTGELFF. CDR3 nucleotides: TGTGCCAGCAGTTTAGAGGGAGGGACCGGGGAGCTGTTTTTT.

The table lists this clonotype with a few counts. The chain recombines TRBV27 with TRBJ2-7; D could derive from TRBD1 or TRBD2 (6 bases each). Between the trimmed V and J ends, which lost 8 bases and 4 bases, there was a span of 21 bases. The germline V gene encodes CDR1 MNHEY and CDR2 SMNVEV (reference sequence). The CDR3 totals 15 residues. The CDR3 sequence is CASGPIYRGDYEQYF. CDR3 nucleotide sequence: TGTGCCAGCGGGCCCATTTATAGGGGGGATTACGAGCAGTACTTC.

This clonotype was recorded at least ten times. This rearrangement joins TRBV6-1 to TRBJ2-5; 8 nucleotides agree with TRBD2. The CDR3 is made up of 14 amino acids. Germline CDR1 and CDR2: MNHNS and SASEGT. The V and J ends lost 4 bases and 5 bases, in that order; junction bases with no gene match: 6. CDR3 in DNA: TGTGCCAGCAGTGGAAAGCGGGAGTGGGAGACCCAGTACTTC. Amino acids: CASSGKREWETQYF.